This T cell receptor (beta chain) derives from a study of T cell responses to AZD1222 COVID-19 vaccine (dated by TCRdb to the early 2020s). With respect to the entire study: A total of around 240 trial participants underwent TCR sequencing, of whom 200 to 220 had received two doses of AZD1222 and about 26 had received two doses of the MenACWY control vaccine. Trial participants were enrolled into age subgroups of 18-55, 56-69 and 70-plus years, which contained approximately 150, 28 and 58 TCR-sequenced participants, respectively. Paper-wide results and their limitations: In the small 56-69-year group, the increase in depth fell short of significance, most likely because of low power. Conclusions about previously exposed vaccinees are limited because only five to seven AZD1222 recipients were SARS-CoV-2 seropositive at baseline. Most participants were white British and females outnumbered males, and the authors suggested that clonal diversity may have been underestimated. Reportedly, close to half of the unique spike-specific TCRs recognized epitopes lying outside the regions that are mutated in the B.1.351 and B.1.1.7 variants. Because no samples from the day 14 peak response were available, repertoires could be characterized only after the peak T cell response. Spike-specific TCR breadth and depth rose significantly after two AZD1222 doses compared with day 0 and with MenACWY recipients. The whole spike protein was spanned by vaccine-associated CD4 TCRs, and dominant responses were seen in regions 160-218 and 743-854.

Worth noting for this clone: Its antigen remains undetermined. No qualities accompany the bases; no much larger clone lies one base away.

The trim is 4 bases for V and 7 bases for J, with a gap of 14 bases between the germline ends. The CDR3 has 14 amino acids, counting the end cysteine and phenylalanine. Left in the record is the CDR3 DNA by itself, 42 bases read in frame from the first base. From the germline V gene (reference sequence), CDR1 is SEHNR and CDR2 is FQNEAQ. The time point label here, explained by the study, means: baseline before first vaccination. The treatment or condition tag for this specimen amounts to: meningococcal conjugate vaccine given as trial control. The vaccinee samples were drawn from two UK trials, COV001 and COV002, one of which was a single-blind randomized controlled phase 2/3 trial testing AZD1222 (ChAdOx1 nCoV-19) in healthy adults. For TCRbeta chain sequencing, PBMC samples from trial participants were taken at day 0 and at day 28 after the second dose. The CDR3 regions of human TCRbeta chains were analyzed by immunosequencing. The authors processed their data as follows. TCRs in the repertoires were compared against a reference library of SARS-CoV-2-specific TCRs that had been generated with the MIRA antigen-specificity platform. Breadth was defined as the fraction of unique TCRs that were SARS-CoV-2-associated. Depth was defined as the fraction of total T cells that were SARS-CoV-2-associated. Using the MIRA data, each spike-specific TCR was mapped to the spike region that the TCR reacts to and placed in a CD4 or CD8 class. Log10-transformed breadth and depth values were compared by one-way ANOVA with Sidak's multiple comparisons tests. Sourced from immuneACCESS, this table was stored by TCRdb with only in-frame sequences that have V and J called. A share of the clones is absent; for the studies checked, an unresolved V gene accounts for under half, and the remainder has no known explanation. V and J calls and clone size follow that table, whereas D and trimming were derived from the DNA. Recorded for this sample are approximately 49,000 clones; 65% to 80% of them occurred a single time. Together, the top ten hold more than 20% of the sample.

The receptor chain draws on TRBV7-9 and TRBJ1-5; the D gene is possibly TRBD1, with 6 bases matching. Sample: peripheral blood, taken on day 0 of MenACWY control vaccination. The receptor's source is an adult in good health. DNA sequence: TGTGCCAGCAGCTCGGGGGGGGCCCGGCAGCCCCAGCATTTT. This yields the protein CASSSGGARQPQHF.